The text below deals with one T cell receptor beta chain. Its antigen is undetermined. CDR3 length equals 16 residues. With V trimmed by 0 bases and J by 3 bases, 8 bases remained unmatched. The germline V gene encodes CDR1 DFQATT and CDR2 SNEGSKA (reference sequence). This specimen comes from a study of T cell repertoires in cytomegalovirus infection. Across the whole study: HLA-B-restricted CMV epitopes that are well studied, plus recently identified HLA-C-restricted ones, were used by the study. Based on public TCR beta signatures, there were indications of CMV infection and of a matching HLA type. General study points: There were HLA-C-restricted CMV-specific TCR beta clonotypes dominating the ex vivo response.

TCRdb recomputed calls from the reads with MiXCR, one row per CDR3 protein. The profile covers nearly 700,000 distinct CDR3 sequences, with around a third appearing a single time and approximately 18% taken by the ten largest. The chain employs TRBV20-1 and TRBJ2-1; 7 nucleotides agree with TRBD2. Sequenced material: cultured PBMCs, taken from culture after CMV antigen stimulation. This receptor was identified in a human donor in good health (CMV status not recorded). Some clones in this sample may be carry-over from other donors' samples. In DNA form, the CDR3 reads TGCAGTGCTAGAGATGGGTCGGGAGGCAACTACAATGAGCAGTTCTTC. Its protein is CSARDGSGGNYNEQFF.